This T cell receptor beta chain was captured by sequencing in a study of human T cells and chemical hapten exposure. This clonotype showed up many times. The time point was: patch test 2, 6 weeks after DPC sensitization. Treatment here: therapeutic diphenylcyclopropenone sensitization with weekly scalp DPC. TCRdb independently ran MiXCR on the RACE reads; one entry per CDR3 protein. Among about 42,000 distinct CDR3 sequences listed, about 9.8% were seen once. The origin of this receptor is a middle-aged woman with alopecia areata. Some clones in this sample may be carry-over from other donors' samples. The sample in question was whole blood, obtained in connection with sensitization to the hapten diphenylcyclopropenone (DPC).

CDR3 nucleotide sequence: TGTGCCAGCAGCTTAGCGCATGGTACAGGGACGAACACCGGGGAGCTGTTTTTT. Translating gives CASSLAHGTGTNTGELFF. The rearrangement uses TRBV7-2 and TRBJ2-2; D may be TRBD1 (6 bases). CDR3 length equals 18 residues. V gave up 0 bases and J gave up 0 bases, with 14 bases separating them. Germline-derived CDR1 and CDR2 are SGHTA and FQGNSA.